This record concerns one T cell receptor (beta chain) sequence. Authors' analysis steps: Quantification of nucleated cells was approximated via reference gene primer amplification. Assay: immunoSEQ multiplex PCR; the TCRdb copy retains only in-frame clones and omits some. Clonal size and the V and J genes are those of that table, whereas D and trimming came from the DNA. This table has over 200,000 clones, roughly 76% appearing once. Per the germline V gene, CDR1 is MNHEY and CDR2 is SMNVEV (reference sequence). The CDR3 length is 14 residues. Trimming pared 2 bases from V and 6 bases from J, leaving 8 bases between. The data derive from a study of blood T cell repertoires in COVID-19. As for the study in general: Whether acute or convalescent, the COVID-19 samples came from the United States, Italy and Spain. T cells, B-cell-depleted T cells, or PBMCs provided the cDNA or gDNA that served as material.

The rearrangement uses TRBV27 and TRBJ1-6; D remains unclear. The receptor comes from a human donor in a cohort sampled during active COVID-19. Sequencing used peripheral blood. CDR3 in DNA: TGTGCCAGCAGTTTAAGGACTCCTAATTCACCCCTCCACTTT. This sequence encodes CASSLRTPNSPLHF.